The 20 T cell receptor beta chains below were found in one sample sequenced in a study of a mutant IDH1 vaccine in newly diagnosed glioma. Measured with immunoSEQ multiplex PCR; TCRdb has only the in-frame clones, and not every one. Among about 65,000 clones, about 85% were seen once, and the ten largest hold less than 5%. Time point denoted: week 23, last vaccination. With topical imiquimod, each dose of the vaccine consisted of 300 ug of mutant IDH1 20-mer peptide. Antigen specificity for these receptors is unknown. Sequenced material: PBMCs, taken from a glioma patient whose treatment included an IDH1 peptide vaccine. The receptor set was obtained from a man aged 25 to 45 with glioma.

This chain uses TRBV6-6 with TRBJ2-1, with 7 nucleotides matching TRBD1. The germline V gene has CDR1 MNHNY and CDR2 SVGAGI (reference sequence). The V and J ends lost 3 bases and 3 bases, in that order; junction bases with no gene match: 8. CDR3 size: 16 residues. The CDR3, as DNA: TGTGCCAGCAGTTATAAAGTGACAGGGATCTACAATGAGCAGTTCTTC. This encodes CASSYKVTGIYNEQFF.

The chain joins TRBV28 to TRBJ1-4, with no clear D. V was pared by 5 bases and J by 4 bases, with 5 bases between. This CDR3 comprises 12 residues. CDR1 and CDR2 from the germline V gene are MDHEN and SYDVKM. CDR3: CASSPFNEKLFF. The CDR3, as DNA: TGTGCCAGCAGTCCCTTTAATGAAAAACTGTTTTTT.

This clone showed up just once. The chain uses TRBV19 and TRBJ1-2; D possibly corresponds to TRBD1 (5 bases). The CDR3 consists of 20 residues. Germline V gene lookup returns CDR1 LNHDA and CDR2 SQIVND (reference sequence). V dropped 2 bases and J dropped 2 bases, with 27 bases sitting between them. The DNA for the CDR3 is TGTGCCAGTAGTATACCTGGTAAAGTCAGCAGGGCATCAAGGAACTATGGCTACACCTTC. Translation: CASSIPGKVSRASRNYGYTF. The complete variable domain, with remaining parts taken from reference TRBV19 and TRBJ1-2, reads DGGITQSPKYLFRKEGQNVTLSCEQNLNHDAMYWYRQDPGQGLRLIYYSQIVNDFQKGDIAEGYSVSREKKESFPLTVTSAQKNPTAFYLCASSIPGKVSRASRNYGYTFGSGTRLTVV.

V is TRBV27 and J is TRBJ2-3; D unresolved. CDR1 and CDR2 from the germline V gene are MNHEY and SMNVEV (reference sequence). Trimming stripped 0 bases from V and 2 bases from J, with 9 bases between. The CDR3 length is 15 residues. The CDR3 DNA reads TGTGCCAGCAGTTTATCTCCAGGATCCACAGATACGCAGTATTTT. Amino acid sequence: CASSLSPGSTDTQYF.

V and J are TRBV5-4 and TRBJ2-3, with TRBD2 matching over 13 bases. CDR1 SGHNT and CDR2 YYREEE come from the germline V gene (reference sequence). The CDR3 contains 16 residues. The trim removed 4 bases at V and 5 bases at J, leaving 7 bases unmatched. In nucleotides, the CDR3 is TGTGCCAGCAGCCCCACTAGCGGGGGGGCCGTAGATACGCAGTATTTT. It is translated as CASSPTSGGAVDTQYF.

The V gene is TRBV19, the J gene TRBJ1-5, with 9 bases fitting TRBD1. The CDR3 has 19 amino acids. V lost 5 bases to trimming and J lost 4 bases; unmatched junction nucleotides: 18. CDR1 and CDR2 from the germline V gene are LNHDA and SQIVND (reference sequence). The CDR3 reads CASSRTGQGMVGRNQPQHF. The CDR3 nucleotides are TGTGCCAGTAGTCGAACGGGACAGGGAATGGTTGGAAGGAATCAGCCCCAGCATTTT.

Here the CDR3 DNA reads TGTGCCACCTCGCGGACCCTTCGAACAGGGGGCTACGATGGCTACACCTTC. Encoded protein: CATSRTLRTGGYDGYTF. V usage is TRBV7-9 and J usage is TRBJ1-2; 9 nucleotides agree with TRBD1. Germline V CDR1 and CDR2: SEHNR, FQNEAQ (reference sequence). The CDR3 is 17 amino acids. Trimming cost V 10 bases and J 6 bases; bases outside gene matches: 21.

This sequence joins TRBV9 and TRBJ2-5; 9 bases match TRBD2. Germline values: CDR1 SGDLS, CDR2 YYNGEE. Losses at the gene ends were 0 bases for V and 3 bases for J; bases not matched to a gene: 3. This CDR3 comprises 15 residues. CDR3 nucleotides: TGTGCCAGCAGCGTAGAACCTAGCGGGGAAGAGACCCAGTACTTC. Its translation: CASSVEPSGEETQYF.

The V and J genes are TRBV9 and TRBJ1-3, with unresolved D. V dropped 0 bases and J dropped 3 bases, with 13 bases sitting between them. CDR3 length equals 16 residues. The germline V gene has CDR1 SGDLS and CDR2 YYNGEE. CDR3: CASSVGGELGGNTIYF. For the CDR3, the DNA is TGTGCCAGCAGCGTAGGGGGAGAGTTGGGTGGAAACACCATATATTTT. The whole variable domain, filled in from reference TRBV9 and TRBJ1-3, reads DSGVTQTPKHLITATGQRVTLRCSPRSGDLSVYWYQQSLDQGLQFLIQYYNGEERAKGNILERFSAQQFPDLHSELNLSSLELGDSALYFCASSVGGELGGNTIYFGEGSWLTVV.

The chain links TRBV5-8 to TRBJ1-5; maybe TRBD1 (5 bases). The V gene's germline CDR1 is SGHTS and CDR2 YDEGEE. The CDR3 totals 14 residues. V was pared by 2 bases and J by 7 bases, with 13 bases between. The CDR3 loop is CASSFRGIRQPQHF. For the CDR3, the DNA is TGTGCCAGCAGCTTCCGGGGGATTCGGCAGCCCCAGCATTTT.

V usage is TRBV5-6 and J usage is TRBJ2-5; a possible D gene is TRBD2 (7 bases). Germline CDR1 SGHDT, CDR2 YYEEEE. V was clipped by 2 bases and J by 5 bases, with 13 bases between them. The CDR3 is made up of 14 amino acids. The CDR3 DNA sequence: TGTGCCAGCAGCTTCTCACAGGGAGGGGAGACCCAGTACTTC. This translates into CASSFSQGGETQYF.

This sequence joins TRBV2 and TRBJ2-7; 7 bases agree with TRBD1. The germline V gene has CDR1 SNHLY and CDR2 FYNNEI. The CDR3 runs 14 residues. J lost 12 bases, V lost 4 bases, and 15 bases had no gene match. The CDR3 sequence: CASSGMGTARVGYF. Here the CDR3 DNA reads TGTGCCAGCAGTGGGATGGGGACAGCGAGAGTCGGGTACTTC. The full variable domain, with the rest looked up from reference TRBV2 and TRBJ2-7, is EPEVTQTPSHQVTQMGQEVILRCVPISNHLYFYWYRQILGQKVEFLVSFYNNEISEKSEIFDDQFSVERPDGSNFTLKIRSTKLEDSAMYFCASSGMGTARVGYFGPGTRLTVT.

The V and J genes are TRBV6-6 and TRBJ1-1; no clear D gene. This CDR3 comprises 14 residues. Germline CDR1 and CDR2: MNHNY and SVGAGI (reference sequence). V was cut by 0 bases and J by 1 base, with 6 bases left in between. CDR3 in DNA: TGTGCCAGCAGTTACTCGACAAGGAACACTGAAGCTTTCTTT. This codes for CASSYSTRNTEAFF.

V and J are TRBV28 and TRBJ1-4; the D is unclear. This CDR3 is built from 11 residues. V was clipped by 4 bases and J by 10 bases, with 7 bases between them. In germline, CDR1 is MDHEN, CDR2 SYDVKM. The CDR3 spells CASSSTRKLFF. DNA for the CDR3: TGTGCCAGCAGTTCGACTAGAAAACTGTTTTTT.

This clone was observed a few times. The gene calls are TRBV28 and TRBJ1-5, with D possibly TRBD1 on 6 matching bases. V was pared by 3 bases and J by 0 bases, with 12 bases between. CDR3 length: 16 amino acids. CDR1 MDHEN and CDR2 SYDVKM come from the germline V gene. DNA for the CDR3: TGTGCCAGCAGTTTTCTGACAGGTTATAGCAATCAGCCCCAGCATTTT. Amino acids: CASSFLTGYSNQPQHF.

V and J are TRBV27 and TRBJ2-2; TRBD1 might be the D (5 bases). V lost 3 bases to trimming and J lost 6 bases, with 20 bases between them. This CDR3 comprises 17 residues. Germline CDR1 is MNHEY and CDR2 is SMNVEV (reference sequence). CDR3: CASSLRPGRDFPGELFF. CDR3 sequence (DNA): TGTGCCAGCAGTTTGCGCCCGGGCAGGGATTTCCCCGGGGAGCTGTTTTTT.

This rearrangement joins TRBV28 to TRBJ1-2; D unclear. Per germline, CDR1 MDHEN and CDR2 SYDVKM. Trimming cost V 9 bases and J 0 bases, with 5 bases left between them. CDR3 length: 11 amino acids. This CDR3 is CASDTNYGYTF. The CDR3 DNA is TGTGCCAGTGACACTAACTATGGCTACACCTTC.

This chain joins TRBV28 and TRBJ1-2; D is unclear. The germline V gene encodes CDR1 MDHEN and CDR2 SYDVKM. CDR3 length equals 14 residues. With 3 bases removed from V and 4 bases from J, the gap between germline ends came to 12 bases. The CDR3 region has the DNA TGTGCCAGCAGTTTGTTTATGGACCCCTATGGCTACACCTTC. This sequence encodes CASSLFMDPYGYTF.

The chain combines TRBV7-8 with TRBJ2-1; 7 nucleotides agree with TRBD1. The CDR3 has 17 residues. J lost 3 bases, V lost 1 base, and 9 bases had no gene match. Germline V gene sequence: CDR1 SGHVS, CDR2 FQNEAQ. CDR3 amino acids: CASSLEQGDHLYNEQFF. The CDR3 region has the DNA TGTGCCAGCAGCTTAGAGCAGGGGGACCATCTCTACAATGAGCAGTTCTTC.

In DNA, the CDR3 is TGTGCCAGCAGCTACTACGGGACCCCGAACCAAGAGACCCAGTACTTC. This sequence encodes CASSYYGTPNQETQYF. The rearrangement joins TRBV5-6 to TRBJ2-5; D could derive from TRBD1 or TRBD2 (5 bases each). V shed 3 bases and J shed 0 bases, with 15 bases lying between them. The length of the CDR3 is 16 residues. Looked up from germline, CDR1 is SGHDT and CDR2 is YYEEEE.